This T cell receptor beta chain was identified in a study of blood T cell repertoires in COVID-19. Study background: Donors in the United States, Italy and Spain gave samples during acute or convalescent COVID-19. PBMCs, B-cell-depleted T cells, or T cells provided the cDNA or gDNA that made up the material.

Original handling: Nucleated cell number was recorded as an estimate derived from reference gene primer amplification. Generated by immunoSEQ multiplex PCR, the TCRdb table keeps only in-frame clones and is missing some. V and J calls and clone size are as listed in that table; D and trimming were resolved from the DNA. The sample carries more than 300,000 clones, about four fifths recorded once. Specimen: peripheral blood. The receptor was isolated from a woman aged 50 to 60 with acute or convalescent COVID-19.

CDR3 nucleotides: TGTGCCAGCAGTTCCAGGACCCACGGAGGTGAAAAACTGTTTTTT. It specifies CASSSRTHGGEKLFF. The chain combines TRBV27 with TRBJ1-4; the D is unclear. Deletions cut 4 bases from V and 7 bases from J, with 16 bases between. Germline CDR1 and CDR2: MNHEY and SMNVEV (reference sequence). This CDR3 has 15 residues.